Following are 2 T cell receptor beta chains from one sample sequenced in a study of neurological immune-mediated disorders. Time point specified: technical triplicate 3. Using its own MiXCR run on the 5' RACE reads, TCRdb lists one record per CDR3 protein. The table lists about 44,000 distinct CDR3 sequences, about 22% of them singletons. The specimen was PBMCs. The receptors here all came from a man in his fifties or sixties with HTLV-1-associated myelopathy (HAM/TSP).

Many counts were recorded for this clonotype. The rearrangement links TRBV29-1 to TRBJ1-2; no clear D gene. The CDR3 extends over 11 amino acids. Trimming shortened V by 7 bases and J by 8 bases, and 14 bases separated the two germline ends. In germline, CDR1 is SQVTM, CDR2 ANQGSEA. The CDR3: CSALSPQGYTF. The CDR3 DNA reads TGCAGCGCCCTGAGCCCCCAGGGCTACACCTTC.

This clonotype is labeled as medium-sized. The V gene is TRBV12-3 or TRBV12-4, the J gene TRBJ2-7; D ambiguous. The CDR3 is 16 residues long. The germline V and J ends were trimmed by 1 base and 1 base, with 14 bases remaining between them. The CDR3 nucleotides are TGTGCCAGCAGTTTAGGCCCAGCGCGAGGATCCTACGAGCAGTACTTC. This sequence encodes CASSLGPARGSYEQYF.